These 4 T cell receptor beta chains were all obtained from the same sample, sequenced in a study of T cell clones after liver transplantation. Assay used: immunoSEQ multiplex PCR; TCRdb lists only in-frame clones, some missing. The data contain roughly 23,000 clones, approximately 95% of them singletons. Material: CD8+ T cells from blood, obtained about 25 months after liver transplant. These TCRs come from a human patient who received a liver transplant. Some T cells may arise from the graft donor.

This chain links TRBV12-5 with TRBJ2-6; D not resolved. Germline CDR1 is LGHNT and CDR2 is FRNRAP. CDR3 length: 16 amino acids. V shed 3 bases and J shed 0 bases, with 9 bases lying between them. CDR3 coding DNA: TGTGCTAGTGGTTTCGGACGGAGCTCTGGGGCCAACGTCCTGACTTTC. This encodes CASGFGRSSGANVLTF.

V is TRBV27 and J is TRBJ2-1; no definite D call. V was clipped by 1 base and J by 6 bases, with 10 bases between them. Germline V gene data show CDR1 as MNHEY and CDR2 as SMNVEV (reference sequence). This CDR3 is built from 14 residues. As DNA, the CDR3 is TGTGCCAGCAGTTTATGGATACAATCCAATGAGCAGTTCTTC. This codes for CASSLWIQSNEQFF.

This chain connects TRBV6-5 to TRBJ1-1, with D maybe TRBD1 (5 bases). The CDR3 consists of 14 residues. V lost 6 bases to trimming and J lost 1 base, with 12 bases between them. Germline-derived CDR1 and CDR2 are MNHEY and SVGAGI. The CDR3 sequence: CASRTGTENTEAFF. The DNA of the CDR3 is TGTGCCAGCAGAACCGGGACGGAGAACACTGAAGCTTTCTTT.

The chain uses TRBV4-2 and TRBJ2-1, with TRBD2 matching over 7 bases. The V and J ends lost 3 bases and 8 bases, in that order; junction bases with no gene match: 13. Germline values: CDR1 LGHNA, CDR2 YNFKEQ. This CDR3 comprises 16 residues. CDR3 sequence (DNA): TGTGCCAGCAGCCAGGGCGGACTGGCGGGAGTCGATGAGCAGTTCTTC. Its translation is CASSQGGLAGVDEQFF.